The 17 T cell receptor beta chains in this list originate from one sample, sequenced in a study of T-cell memory formation after mild COVID-19. MiXCR was run by TCRdb on the 5' RACE reads, yielding one entry per CDR3 protein. The sample holds 560,000 or so distinct CDR3 sequences, around a sixth seen once. Sequenced input: PBMCs or a T cell subset sorted from them (not recorded which). All receptors come from an adult woman who had mild COVID-19 (a few samples of this study predate the infection). Cell type and time point are not known.

The V and J genes are TRBV6-5 and TRBJ2-5; possibly TRBD1 for D (5 bases). V was pared by 2 bases and J by 1 base, with 11 bases between. The CDR3 covers 15 residues. Germline CDR1 reads MNHEY; CDR2 reads SVGAGI. CDR3 in DNA: TGTGCCAGCAGTTACCTGGGGCCCTTCCAAGAGACCCAGTACTTC. Translation gives CASSYLGPFQETQYF.

CDR3 DNA sequence: TGTGCCAGCAGCTACGCCAGGTGGCCGAAGAACACTGAAGCTTTCTTT. Protein product: CASSYARWPKNTEAFF. The rearrangement uses TRBV12-3 or TRBV12-4 and TRBJ1-1, with D uncertain. Trimming stripped 6 bases from V and 1 base from J, with 18 bases between. CDR3 length: 16 amino acids.

Here the CDR3 reads CASSFFSGGISQFYEQYF. CDR3 bases: TGTGCCAGCAGCTTCTTTAGCGGGGGAATCTCCCAGTTTTACGAGCAGTACTTC. The chain employs TRBV7-2 and TRBJ2-7, with TRBD2 identical over 9 bases. V lost 3 bases to trimming and J lost 4 bases; unmatched junction nucleotides: 16. The CDR3 consists of 18 residues. Germline V gene lookup returns CDR1 SGHTA and CDR2 FQGNSA.

This chain connects TRBV7-2 to TRBJ1-2, with 7 bases aligning to TRBD1. The ends lost 5 bases at V and 8 bases at J; junction bases unmatched: 11. This CDR3 has 14 amino acids. Looked up from germline, CDR1 is SGHTA and CDR2 is FQGNSA. For the CDR3, the DNA is TGTGCCAGCAGCGAGGCGGGACAGTCGCGGGGCTACACCTTC. This codes for CASSEAGQSRGYTF.

This clonotype turned up a few times. The chain recombines TRBV29-1 with TRBJ1-2, with D perhaps TRBD1 (6 bases). The ends were cut back, 2 bases at V and 7 bases at J, with 14 bases in the middle. There are 13 residues in the CDR3. Germline CDR1 is SQVTM and CDR2 is ANQGSEA. In DNA form, the CDR3 reads TGCAGCGTTGAAAGACAGGAGATGGGTGGCTACACCTTC. It translates to CSVERQEMGGYTF.

This chain connects TRBV20-1 to TRBJ1-2; D is uncertain. V lost 1 base and J 4 bases, leaving 10 bases between the germline ends. CDR1 is DFQATT and CDR2 is SNEGSKA in the germline V gene (reference sequence). The CDR3 is 13 residues long. CDR3 amino acids: CSARGRNGYGYTF. Here the CDR3 DNA reads TGCAGTGCTAGAGGCCGGAACGGCTATGGCTACACCTTC.

The rearrangement uses TRBV6-2 or TRBV6-3 and TRBJ2-7; 8 bases line up with TRBD2. The CDR3 loop spans 15 amino acids. The V gene end was trimmed by 4 bases and the J gene end by 0 bases; junction bases not matched to a gene: 5. Looked up from germline, CDR1 is MNHEY and CDR2 is SVGEGT. The CDR3 DNA is TGTGCCAGCAGTTGGACCGGGACTAGCTCCTACGAGCAGTACTTC. Encoded protein: CASSWTGTSSYEQYF.

This clonotype was picked up a small number of times. The V call is TRBV12-3 or TRBV12-4, the J call TRBJ2-7; D is uncertain. This CDR3 has 14 amino acids. V was pared by 2 bases and J by 1 base, with 9 bases between. The CDR3 nucleotides read TGTGCCAGCAGTTTACAGAAGGGATCCTACGAGCAGTACTTC. Residues: CASSLQKGSYEQYF.

The chain couples TRBV4-1 to TRBJ2-3, with 8 nucleotides matching TRBD1. The CDR3 consists of 16 residues. Germline V lookup: CDR1 MGHRA, CDR2 YSYEKL. Germline trimming cut 2 bases from V and 6 bases from J; bases unmatched to any gene: 10. CDR3 in DNA: TGCGCCAGCAGCCAATGTACAGGGGGGAGGTCGGATACGCAGTATTTT. Its protein is CASSQCTGGRSDTQYF.

The gene calls are TRBV20-1 and TRBJ1-2, with D perhaps matching TRBD1 (6 bases). CDR3 length: 13 amino acids. Germline CDR1 is DFQATT and CDR2 is SNEGSKA (reference sequence). Deletions cut 4 bases from V and 8 bases from J, with 17 bases between. The CDR3 is CSAIVGTLRGYTF. For the CDR3, the DNA is TGCAGTGCTATCGTCGGGACATTGAGGGGCTACACCTTC.

This sequence joins TRBV4-2 and TRBJ2-1, with D perhaps matching TRBD2 (7 bases). Germline V gene sequence: CDR1 LGHNA, CDR2 YNFKEQ. V was trimmed by 0 bases and J by 7 bases, leaving 16 bases between them. The CDR3 runs 16 residues. The CDR3 loop is CASSQDRRTRGNEQFF. The DNA of the CDR3 is TGTGCCAGCAGCCAAGATAGGAGGACTAGGGGGAATGAGCAGTTCTTC.

This sequence joins TRBV5-5 and TRBJ2-1; 9 positions match TRBD2. V shed 1 base, J shed 5 bases, and the junction held 4 bases outside the gene matches. The CDR3 is made up of 15 amino acids. CDR1 and CDR2 from the germline V gene are SGHKS and YYEKEE (reference sequence). The CDR3 here is CASSLRTSVNNEQFF. The CDR3 nucleotides read TGTGCCAGCAGCTTGAGGACTAGCGTAAACAATGAGCAGTTCTTC.

This clonotype was picked up many times. The rearrangement links TRBV4-2 to TRBJ1-1; no clear D. The CDR3 is made up of 20 amino acids. Germline loops: CDR1 LGHNA, CDR2 YNFKEQ. V lost 0 bases to trimming and J lost 1 base, with 24 bases between them. The CDR3 loop is CASSQDYRPSRTRKNTEAFF. CDR3 in DNA: TGTGCCAGCAGCCAAGATTACAGACCATCGCGTACCCGCAAGAACACTGAAGCTTTCTTT.

V usage is TRBV29-1 and J usage is TRBJ2-6, with TRBD1 matching 7 bases. The CDR3 has 15 residues. V shed 7 bases and J 1 base; nucleotides not matched to a gene: 7. Germline V lookup: CDR1 SQVTM, CDR2 ANQGSEA. The CDR3 nucleotides are TGCAGCGCCGGGACAGCAGTATCTGGGGCCAACGTCCTGACTTTC. This codes for CSAGTAVSGANVLTF.

This clonotype has a handful of counts. The CDR3 DNA is TGTGCCAGCAGCTTCGGATCGGGGGACACCATATATTTT. Translated, it gives CASSFGSGDTIYF. The chain links TRBV5-5 to TRBJ1-3, with a tentative D call TRBD1 (5 bases). CDR3 length equals 13 residues. Germline loops: CDR1 SGHKS, CDR2 YYEKEE (reference sequence). Trimming removed 2 bases at V and 8 bases at J, with 11 bases between.

This clonotype was recorded a few times. The chain couples TRBV5-1 to TRBJ2-1; 11 bases map to TRBD2. With 3 bases clipped from V and 7 bases from J, the junction kept 6 bases outside the gene matches. The CDR3 has 15 amino acids. Germline CDR1 is SGHRS and CDR2 is YFSETQ. Written as DNA, the CDR3 is TGCGCCAGCAGCTCACTAGCGGGAGCGGAGAATGAGCAGTTCTTC. Amino acid sequence: CASSSLAGAENEQFF.

Many counts were recorded for this clonotype. CDR3 residues: CASSFGVAGGEQYF. The DNA for the CDR3 is TGCGCCAGCAGCTTCGGGGTAGCGGGGGGCGAGCAGTACTTC. The chain is built from TRBV10-2 and TRBJ2-7, with 10 nucleotides matching TRBD2. This CDR3 has 14 amino acids. The germline V gene has CDR1 WSHSY and CDR2 SAAADI. V gave up 6 bases and J gave up 6 bases; unmatched junction bases: 8.